Following are 8 T cell receptor beta chains from one sample sequenced in a study of shared clonotypes between healthy human individuals. CD45RO-negative CD8 cells positively selected for CCR7 made up the naive population, which excluded terminally differentiated effector memory CD45RA+ cells. Assay used: immunoSEQ multiplex PCR; TCRdb lists only in-frame clones, some missing. In the table there are 1.5 million to 2.5 million clones, over 85% of which are singletons. The material sequenced was naive CD8+ T cells sorted from blood. Receptors were obtained from a young man in good health.

The rearrangement links TRBV28 to TRBJ2-5; D may be TRBD1 (6 bases). V gave up 5 bases and J gave up 5 bases, with 21 bases separating them. Germline loops: CDR1 MDHEN, CDR2 SYDVKM. The CDR3 contains 16 residues. CDR3 sequence: CASSLAMGGGWETQYF. The CDR3 DNA is TGTGCCAGCAGTCTGGCGATGGGTGGGGGCTGGGAGACCCAGTACTTC.

As to this clone: The sample holds other DNA sequences that translate to the same CDR3. CDR3 DNA: TGTGCCAGCAGCTTTAGCGGGGGGTCCTACGAGCAGTACTTC. It translates to CASSFSGGSYEQYF. The chain is built from TRBV7-2 and TRBJ2-7; 10 bases line up with TRBD2. J was trimmed by 1 base and V by 3 bases; bases with no gene match: 0. Germline-derived CDR1 and CDR2 are SGHTA and FQGNSA. This CDR3 comprises 14 residues. Looking up the rest from reference TRBV7-2 and TRBJ2-7 gives the full variable domain: GAGVSQSPSNKVTEKGKDVELRCDPISGHTALYWYRQSLGQGLEFLIYFQGNSAPDKSGLPSDRFSAERTGGSVSTLTIQRTQQEDSAVYLCASSFSGGSYEQYFGPGTRLTVT.

The DNA of the CDR3 is TGTGCCAGCGGCAACGGAGGGGGCTACAACGAGCAGTACTTC. Its translation is CASGNGGGYNEQYF. The chain has TRBV7-6 and TRBJ2-7; D possibly corresponds to TRBD1 (7 bases). This CDR3 has 14 amino acids. With 8 bases removed from V and 5 bases from J, the gap between germline ends came to 19 bases. Germline V gene lookup returns CDR1 SGHVS and CDR2 FNYEAQ.

This clone has a handful of counts. This sequence joins TRBV6-4 and TRBJ1-5; a weak D match, TRBD1 (5 bases). This CDR3 has 14 residues. The germline gives CDR1 MRHNA, CDR2 SNTAGT. Trimming left V 3 bases short and J 0 bases short, with 6 bases between. The DNA of the CDR3 is TGTGCCAGCAGTGAGACAGATAGCAATCAGCCCCAGCATTTT. Its protein is CASSETDSNQPQHF.

This chain uses TRBV2 with TRBJ2-5; no clear D gene. In germline, CDR1 is SNHLY, CDR2 FYNNEI. Trimming left V 10 bases short and J 4 bases short, with 22 bases between. This CDR3 comprises 15 residues. CDR3 amino acids: CATLLTQGLAETQYF. In DNA, the CDR3 is TGTGCCACCCTACTTACCCAAGGGCTTGCAGAGACCCAGTACTTC. Variable domain in full (rest from reference TRBV2 and TRBJ2-5): EPEVTQTPSHQVTQMGQEVILRCVPISNHLYFYWYRQILGQKVEFLVSFYNNEISEKSEIFDDQFSVERPDGSNFTLKIRSTKLEDSAMYFCATLLTQGLAETQYFGPGTRLLVL.

CDR3 DNA sequence: TGTGCCAGCAGCTCCTATCCGCCCCAGCATTTT. Translated, it gives CASSSYPPQHF. V and J are TRBV28 and TRBJ1-5; D is undetermined. The V gene's germline CDR1 is MDHEN and CDR2 SYDVKM. This CDR3 spans 11 amino acids. Trimming shortened V by 6 bases and J by 9 bases, and 9 bases separated the two germline ends.

The gene calls are TRBV27 and TRBJ1-4, with unresolved D. Trimming pared 6 bases from V and 6 bases from J, leaving 17 bases between. The CDR3 extends over 15 amino acids. CDR1 is MNHEY and CDR2 is SMNVEV in the germline V gene (reference sequence). For the CDR3, the DNA is TGTGCCAGCAGCTCGGTGGCAGGAGGGCATGAAAAACTGTTTTTT. Translating it yields CASSSVAGGHEKLFF. The whole variable domain, filled in from reference TRBV27 and TRBJ1-4, reads EAQVTQNPRYLITVTGKKLTVTCSQNMNHEYMSWYRQDPGLGLRQIYYSMNVEVTDKGDVPEGYKVSRKEKRNFPLILESPSPNQTSLYFCASSSVAGGHEKLFFGSGTQLSVL.

The chain links TRBV7-9 to TRBJ2-1; unclear D gene. V lost 1 base, J lost 12 bases, and 10 bases lay in between. Germline CDR1 and CDR2: SEHNR and FQNEAQ (reference sequence). The CDR3 runs to 12 residues. The chain's CDR3 is CASSLGTPGQFF. The CDR3 DNA reads TGTGCCAGCAGCTTAGGGACCCCGGGGCAGTTCTTC.